Each of the 30 T cell receptor beta chains below was sequenced from the same sample in a study of T cell repertoires in cytomegalovirus infection. TCRdb fed the reads into MiXCR, producing one record per CDR3 protein. The sample has approximately 770,000 distinct CDR3 sequences, 25% to 30% seen once. Their recognized antigens are unknown. Source: cultured CD8+ T cells from PBMCs, taken from culture after CMV antigen stimulation. Every receptor here comes from a human donor in good health (CMV status not recorded). Some clones in this sample may be carry-over from other donors' samples.

V gene TRBV6-2 or TRBV6-3 combines with J gene TRBJ1-6; D gene uncertain. Germline CDR1 reads MNHEY; CDR2 reads SVGEGT. The CDR3 is 15 residues long. V was pared by 2 bases and J by 7 bases, with 12 bases between. The CDR3 reads CASSYDGPGNSPLHF. In DNA, the CDR3 is TGTGCCAGCAGTTACGACGGACCGGGGAATTCACCCCTCCACTTT.

This clonotype was counted once. The chain employs TRBV10-2 and TRBJ2-3, with 7 bases matching TRBD2. V was clipped by 10 bases and J by 9 bases; unmatched bases: 10. CDR1 and CDR2 (germline): WSHSY, SAAADI. This CDR3 spans 12 amino acids. This chain's CDR3 is CATVTGEGTQYF. In DNA form, the CDR3 reads TGCGCCACCGTCACGGGGGAGGGGACGCAGTATTTT.

This clonotype came up many times. The CDR3 sequence is CASGGRLSSNEQFF. CDR3 nucleotide sequence: TGTGCCAGCGGGGGACGTCTGAGCTCTAATGAGCAGTTCTTC. The rearrangement joins TRBV7-8 to TRBJ2-1; D is possibly TRBD1 or TRBD2 (5 bases each). Germline-derived CDR1 and CDR2 are SGHVS and FQNEAQ. Trimming left V 8 bases short and J 7 bases short, with 18 bases between. The CDR3 is 14 amino acids.

The CDR3, as DNA: TGTGCCAGCAGCTGGGGACAGGGGGCCGGGGAGCTGTTTTTT. It yields the protein CASSWGQGAGELFF. This chain links TRBV7-2 with TRBJ2-2; 11 bases match TRBD1. The junction had 1 base not matched to a gene; V was cut back by 4 bases and J by 6 bases. In germline, CDR1 is SGHTA, CDR2 FQGNSA. The CDR3 has 14 amino acids.

This clonotype was picked up a small number of times. The rearrangement uses TRBV4-2 and TRBJ2-3, with D tentatively TRBD2 (5 bases). V was shortened by 6 bases and J by 6 bases, with 25 bases between the two germline ends. Germline loops: CDR1 LGHNA, CDR2 YNFKEQ. The length of the CDR3 is 17 residues. The CDR3 DNA sequence: TGTGCCAGCAGTCGTAAGTCGGGGATAATAAGTTCTGATACGCAGTATTTT. Amino acid sequence: CASSRKSGIISSDTQYF.

V is TRBV27 and J is TRBJ2-5; 9 bases agree with TRBD2. Germline CDR1 reads MNHEY; CDR2 reads SMNVEV (reference sequence). The junction had 13 bases not matched to a gene; V was cut back by 6 bases and J by 5 bases. The CDR3 has 16 residues. CDR3 in DNA: TGTGCCAGCAGAAGGGGTAGCGGGGGCCGGGGGGAGACCCAGTACTTC. Translation gives CASRRGSGGRGETQYF.

The genes are TRBV28 and TRBJ2-7; 7 nucleotides line up with TRBD1. CDR1 and CDR2 from the germline V gene are MDHEN and SYDVKM. Trimming cost V 5 bases and J 2 bases; bases outside gene matches: 6. The CDR3 has 14 amino acids. CDR3 nucleotides: TGTGCCAGCAGTGACAGGGTGACTGCCTACGAGCAGTACGTC. Its protein product is CASSDRVTAYEQYV.

The chain uses TRBV24-1 and TRBJ2-5; D is perhaps TRBD1 (6 bases). V shed 4 bases and J shed 5 bases, with 22 bases lying between them. The CDR3 consists of 17 residues. Germline V gene sequence: CDR1 KGHDR, CDR2 SFDVKD. The CDR3 DNA reads as TGTGCCACCAGTGACGCGGAGGCAGGGGCCTCGGTTGAGACCCAGTACTTC. Translating it yields CATSDAEAGASVETQYF.

The table lists this clonotype with a few counts. The V call is TRBV12-3 or TRBV12-4, the J call TRBJ2-3; TRBD2 aligns across 11 bases. V was pared by 3 bases and J by 2 bases, with 7 bases of the junction left unmatched. This CDR3 region has 17 residues. The CDR3 DNA is TGTGCCAGCAGTTTCGCGCTAGCGGGGGGCAACACAGATACGCAGTATTTT. Protein product: CASSFALAGGNTDTQYF.

This clonotype was observed a few times. The V gene is TRBV4-1, the J gene TRBJ1-5; TRBD1 matches at 9 bases. Germline trimming cut 4 bases from V and 7 bases from J; bases unmatched to any gene: 8. The CDR3 spans 15 residues. Germline V gives CDR1 MGHRA, CDR2 YSYEKL. CDR3 DNA: TGCGCCAGCAGCCCTATTACAGGGGGCGGACAGCCCCAGCATTTT. This codes for CASSPITGGGQPQHF.

J is TRBJ2-1 and V is TRBV6-2 or TRBV6-3; 8 positions agree with TRBD2. This CDR3 is 16 amino acids long. The V segment lost 6 bases and the J segment 3 bases; nucleotides outside the gene matches: 10. Germline V gene sequence: CDR1 MNHEY, CDR2 SVGEGT. For the CDR3, the DNA is TGTGCCAGCAGCCTCATGACGGGGGGGGTCTACAATGAGCAGTTCTTC. The encoded protein is CASSLMTGGVYNEQFF.

The chain carries TRBV7-2 and TRBJ2-1; 10 bases fit TRBD2. The CDR3 runs 15 residues. Germline V CDR1 and CDR2: SGHTA, FQGNSA. V dropped 3 bases and J dropped 6; count of bases not matched to a gene: 5. The CDR3 loop reads CASSFTSGELNEQFF. In DNA form, the CDR3 reads TGTGCCAGCAGCTTTACTAGCGGGGAGCTCAATGAGCAGTTCTTC.

The V gene is TRBV27, the J gene TRBJ2-1; 13 nucleotides line up with TRBD2. Trimming at V came to 7 bases and at J to 9 bases, leaving 9 bases not matched to a gene. The CDR3 is made up of 15 amino acids. CDR1 and CDR2 (germline): MNHEY, SMNVEV (reference sequence). CDR3: CASTPGLAGLSEQFF. In DNA, the CDR3 is TGTGCCAGCACCCCGGGACTAGCGGGGTTGAGTGAGCAGTTCTTC.

In its sample, this clonotype was seen a few times. One junction end disagrees with the germline gene, perhaps due to a read error. This rearrangement joins TRBV27 to TRBJ1-6; D remains unclear. Germline V gene sequence: CDR1 MNHEY, CDR2 SMNVEV (reference sequence). The CDR3 contains 13 residues. This CDR3 reads CANSLGTNSPLHF. DNA of the CDR3: TGTGCCAACAGTCTGGGAACTAATTCACCCCTCCACTTT.

In its sample, this clonotype was seen a few times. The CDR3 coding sequence is TGTGCCAGCAGTTTTATTCGTAGGGATTCACCCCTCCACTTT. It encodes CASSFIRRDSPLHF. V gene TRBV27 combines with J gene TRBJ1-6; no reliable D call. The germline gives CDR1 MNHEY, CDR2 SMNVEV (reference sequence). The V gene lost 3 bases and the J gene lost 8 bases, with 11 bases spanning the gap. The CDR3 contains 14 residues.

V is TRBV20-1 and J is TRBJ2-1; D might be TRBD1 (6 bases). The CDR3 contains 16 residues. Trimming cost V 1 base and J 0 bases, with 13 bases left between them. Germline CDR1 reads DFQATT; CDR2 reads SNEGSKA (reference sequence). DNA of the CDR3: TGCAGTGCTAGAGTGGACAGTTTTTTCTCCTACAATGAGCAGTTCTTC. Translated: CSARVDSFFSYNEQFF.

V gene TRBV6-5 combines with J gene TRBJ1-1; 9 nucleotides match TRBD1. The trim removed 8 bases at V and 5 bases at J, leaving 12 bases unmatched. Per germline, CDR1 MNHEY and CDR2 SVGAGI. CDR3 size: 15 residues. The CDR3 is CASGGTGRRGTEAFF. CDR3 in DNA: TGTGCCAGCGGGGGGACAGGGAGAAGAGGGACTGAAGCTTTCTTT.

The chain recombines TRBV4-1 with TRBJ2-5; 7 bases match TRBD1. This CDR3 has 14 residues. V trimming: 2 bases; J trimming: 7 bases; junction bases outside the gene matches: 7. CDR1 and CDR2 from the germline V gene are MGHRA and YSYEKL. The CDR3 DNA follows: TGCGCCAGCAGCCAACCCGGACAGGTTGTGACCCAGTACTTC. Translation: CASSQPGQVVTQYF.

This chain uses TRBV9 with TRBJ2-1, with D perhaps TRBD1 (8 bases). The CDR3 totals 16 residues. V lost 4 bases to trimming and J lost 4 bases, with 18 bases between them. In germline, CDR1 is SGDLS, CDR2 YYNGEE. The CDR3 bases are TGTGCCAGCAGCCCAGGGGGCGGGGAGGGATACAATGAGCAGTTCTTC. It yields the protein CASSPGGGEGYNEQFF.

The chain recombines TRBV5-4 with TRBJ1-1, with 8 bases fitting TRBD1. The CDR3 runs 15 residues. The germline V gene has CDR1 SGHNT and CDR2 YYREEE (reference sequence). V dropped 3 bases and J dropped 5; count of bases not matched to a gene: 9. CDR3 amino acids: CASSSPTGEVTEAFF. In DNA, the CDR3 is TGTGCCAGCAGCTCACCGACAGGGGAGGTGACTGAAGCTTTCTTT.

This clonotype has ten or more counts. The gene calls are TRBV7-9 and TRBJ2-1; D could derive from TRBD1 or TRBD2 (5 bases each). Trimming left V 2 bases short and J 0 bases short, with 11 bases between. In germline, CDR1 is SEHNR, CDR2 FQNEAQ (reference sequence). The CDR3 loop spans 16 amino acids. CDR3 in amino acids: CASSLSGPSSYNEQFF. The CDR3 DNA reads as TGTGCCAGCAGCTTATCGGGGCCGAGCTCCTACAATGAGCAGTTCTTC.

At least ten counts were recorded for this clonotype. The chain recombines TRBV7-9 with TRBJ1-1; a weak D match, TRBD1 (6 bases). V gave up 6 bases and J gave up 1 base, with 9 bases separating them. This CDR3 contains 13 residues. Germline V gene lookup returns CDR1 SEHNR and CDR2 FQNEAQ (reference sequence). CDR3: CASSGGGNTEAFF. The CDR3 bases are TGTGCCAGCAGTGGGGGCGGGAACACTGAAGCTTTCTTT.

This clonotype was counted a few times. The rearrangement links TRBV27 to TRBJ2-1; D gene uncertain. CDR3 length equals 11 residues. CDR1 and CDR2 (germline): MNHEY, SMNVEV (reference sequence). V was trimmed by 3 bases and J by 9 bases, leaving 6 bases between them. CDR3 in DNA: TGTGCCAGCAGTTTCTTAACTGAGCAGTTCTTC. This sequence encodes CASSFLTEQFF.

This clonotype was counted only a few times. This chain connects TRBV2 to TRBJ2-5, with 10 bases aligning to TRBD2. The CDR3 sequence is 17 residues long. CDR1 and CDR2 (germline): SNHLY, FYNNEI. J was trimmed by 5 bases and V by 2 bases; bases with no gene match: 11. The DNA for the CDR3 is TGTGCCAGCAGTGAATTTGGTCTAGCGGGGGATTGGGAGACCCAGTACTTC. It specifies CASSEFGLAGDWETQYF.

This chain joins TRBV24-1 and TRBJ2-1, with TRBD1 as a possible D gene (6 bases). Germline V gene lookup returns CDR1 KGHDR and CDR2 SFDVKD. V was cut by 3 bases and J by 1 base, with 9 bases left in between. This CDR3 has 15 residues. The CDR3 loop is CATSDPDSSYNEQFF. The CDR3 DNA reads as TGTGCCACCAGTGATCCGGACAGTTCCTACAATGAGCAGTTCTTC.

This clonotype was seen many times. The V and J genes are TRBV20-1 and TRBJ1-2; maybe TRBD1 (6 bases). CDR1 is DFQATT, CDR2 SNEGSKA, per germline (reference sequence). The V end was cut by 5 bases, the J end by 4 bases, with 11 bases between. The CDR3 loop spans 12 amino acids. The CDR3 region has the DNA TGCAGTGCTGGACAGAAGAGCTATGGCTACACCTTC. This translates into CSAGQKSYGYTF.

The chain's CDR3 is CASSWGTGVRNEQYF. CDR3 bases: TGTGCCAGCAGCTGGGGGACAGGGGTGAGGAACGAGCAGTACTTC. The rearrangement links TRBV5-8 to TRBJ2-7; 10 positions agree with TRBD1. CDR1 is SGHTS, CDR2 YDEGEE, per germline. J was trimmed by 5 bases and V by 3 bases; bases with no gene match: 8. The CDR3 has 15 residues.

This clonotype was counted at least ten times. The gene calls are TRBV7-2 and TRBJ2-1; D is unresolved. The V end was cut by 2 bases, the J end by 0 bases, with 8 bases between. The CDR3 contains 15 residues. CDR1 is SGHTA and CDR2 is FQGNSA in the germline V gene. The CDR3 here is CASSLMRSSYNEQFF. For the CDR3, the DNA is TGTGCCAGCAGCTTAATGAGAAGCTCCTACAATGAGCAGTTCTTC.

This chain joins TRBV12-3 or TRBV12-4 and TRBJ1-5; D possibly corresponds to TRBD1 (5 bases). V was shortened by 1 base and J by 0 bases, with 10 bases between the two germline ends. The CDR3 length is 16 residues. The CDR3 DNA reads as TGTGCCAGCAGTTTAGGGGACCCTGATAGCAATCAGCCCCAGCATTTT. This sequence encodes CASSLGDPDSNQPQHF.

The V call is TRBV27, the J call TRBJ2-7; D tentatively reads TRBD1 or TRBD2 (5 bases each). Germline lookup yields CDR1 MNHEY and CDR2 SMNVEV (reference sequence). CDR3 length: 15 residues. Trimming took off 3 bases at V and 0 bases at J, with 12 bases between the two ends. The CDR3 loop is CASSLRPGGSYEQYF. The CDR3 nucleotides read TGTGCCAGCAGTTTGAGGCCTGGGGGCTCCTACGAGCAGTACTTC.